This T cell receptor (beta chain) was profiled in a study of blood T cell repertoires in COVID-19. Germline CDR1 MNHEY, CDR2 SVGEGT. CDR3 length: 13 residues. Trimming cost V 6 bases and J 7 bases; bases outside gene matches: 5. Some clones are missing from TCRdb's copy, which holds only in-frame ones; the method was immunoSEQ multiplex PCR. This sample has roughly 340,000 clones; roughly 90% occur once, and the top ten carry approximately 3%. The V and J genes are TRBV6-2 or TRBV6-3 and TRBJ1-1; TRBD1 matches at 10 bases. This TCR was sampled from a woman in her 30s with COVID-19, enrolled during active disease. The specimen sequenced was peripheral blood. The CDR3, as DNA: TGTGCCAGCAGCGACAGGGGGCTTAATGAAGCTTTCTTT. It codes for CASSDRGLNEAFF.